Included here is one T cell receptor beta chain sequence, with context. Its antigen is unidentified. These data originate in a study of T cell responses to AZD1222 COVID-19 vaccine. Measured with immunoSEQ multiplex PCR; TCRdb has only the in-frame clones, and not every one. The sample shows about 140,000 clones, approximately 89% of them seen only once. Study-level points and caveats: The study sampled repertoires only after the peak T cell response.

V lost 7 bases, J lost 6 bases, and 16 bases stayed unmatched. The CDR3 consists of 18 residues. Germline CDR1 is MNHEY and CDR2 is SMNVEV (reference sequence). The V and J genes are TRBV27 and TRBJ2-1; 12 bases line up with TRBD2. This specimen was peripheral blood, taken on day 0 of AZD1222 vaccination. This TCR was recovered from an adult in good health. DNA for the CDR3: TGTGCCAGCAACTGGGGGGCGGCTAGCGGGAGGGAAATCAATGAGCAGTTCTTC. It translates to CASNWGAASGREINEQFF.